The subject of this entry is one T cell receptor beta chain. The CDR3 is made up of 16 amino acids. Per the germline V gene, CDR1 is PRHDT and CDR2 is FYEKMQ (reference sequence). V trimming: 2 bases; J trimming: 5 bases; junction bases outside the gene matches: 4. The data are from a study of blood T cell repertoires in COVID-19. About the research overall: Whether acute or convalescent, the COVID-19 samples came from the United States, Italy and Spain. In each case, the material was cDNA or gDNA derived from T cells, B-cell-depleted T cells, or PBMCs.

In the source study's methods: Estimated nucleated cell counts came from reference gene primer amplification. Profiled with immunoSEQ multiplex PCR; TCRdb holds only in-frame clones, not every one. V, J and clone size were drawn from that table, and D and trimming were deduced from the DNA. This table holds over 200,000 clones, under 90% found once. The sequencing sample was made of PBMCs or T cells enriched from blood (not recorded which). The sequence was obtained from a woman between 45 and 60 years old with acute COVID-19. The chain has TRBV13 and TRBJ2-2; 11 bases match TRBD2. CDR3: CASSLLAGGWTGELFF. CDR3 nucleotides: TGTGCCAGCAGCTTACTAGCGGGGGGATGGACCGGGGAGCTGTTTTTT.